This T cell receptor beta chain appears in the sequencing data of a study of CXCR3-negative and CXCR3-positive naive CD8 T cells. The overall study: There were approximately 150 million TRB reads altogether, and each library had about 1.5 +/- 0.3 million of them. Findings and caveats of the study: The study found more hydrophobic TRB CDR3s in CXCR3-positive naive cells than in CXCR3-negative naive cells.

Libraries were UMI-labeled 5' RACE TRB cDNA. TCRdb reprocessed the 5' RACE reads and keeps a single row for each CDR3 protein, giving no DNA. This sample lists under 70,000 distinct CDR3 sequences; its ten largest clones have 4.8%. The CDR3 length is 13 residues. Looked up from germline, CDR1 is SGHNT and CDR2 is YENEEA. About this clonotype itself: Its target is unknown.

The rearrangement joins TRBV11-3 to TRBJ2-3; TCRdb indicates TRBD1, and absent DNA this call remains unverified. Sequenced sample: naive CXCR3+ CD8+ T cells from blood. Stated subset: CD45RO-CCR7+CD27+CD95- naive CD8+ T cells expressing CXCR3 (TNR3+). The source of this sequence is a human donor in good health. Some clones in this sample may be carry-over from other donors' samples. CDR3 sequence: CASTMGDPDTQYF.